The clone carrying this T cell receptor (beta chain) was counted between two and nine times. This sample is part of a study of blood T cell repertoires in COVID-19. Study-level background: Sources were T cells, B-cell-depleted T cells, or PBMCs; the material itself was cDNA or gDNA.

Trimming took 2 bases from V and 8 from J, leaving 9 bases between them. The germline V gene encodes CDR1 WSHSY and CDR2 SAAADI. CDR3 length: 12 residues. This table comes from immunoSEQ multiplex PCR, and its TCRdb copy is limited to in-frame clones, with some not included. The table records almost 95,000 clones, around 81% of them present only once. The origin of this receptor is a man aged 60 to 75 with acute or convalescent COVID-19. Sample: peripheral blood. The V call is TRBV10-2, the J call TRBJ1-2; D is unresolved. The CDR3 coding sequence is TGCGCCAGCAGTGAGACAGCGGAGGGCTACACCTTC. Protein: CASSETAEGYTF.